This T cell receptor beta chain was obtained from a study of OX40 agonist ivuxolimab in advanced cancers. CDR1 is SGHTA and CDR2 is FQGNSA in the germline V gene. V dropped 1 base and J dropped 5 bases, with 14 bases sitting between them. The CDR3 runs 15 residues. The protocol was immunoSEQ multiplex PCR, while the TCRdb copy is restricted to in-frame clones and leaves out a portion. Of over 65,000 clones in the sample, approximately 90% are singletons; the top ten hold approximately 0.3%. The sequence was obtained from an adult with an advanced solid tumor such as melanoma, head and neck, liver or kidney cancer. The J gene is TRBJ1-1, the V gene TRBV7-2; D is possibly TRBD1 (5 bases). The specimen was CD4+ or CD8+ T cells sorted from blood, collected in a trial of the OX40 agonist ivuxolimab. The CDR3 loop reads CASSLGTNPGTEAFF. CDR3 nucleotides: TGTGCCAGCAGCTTAGGGACAAACCCTGGGACTGAAGCTTTCTTT.